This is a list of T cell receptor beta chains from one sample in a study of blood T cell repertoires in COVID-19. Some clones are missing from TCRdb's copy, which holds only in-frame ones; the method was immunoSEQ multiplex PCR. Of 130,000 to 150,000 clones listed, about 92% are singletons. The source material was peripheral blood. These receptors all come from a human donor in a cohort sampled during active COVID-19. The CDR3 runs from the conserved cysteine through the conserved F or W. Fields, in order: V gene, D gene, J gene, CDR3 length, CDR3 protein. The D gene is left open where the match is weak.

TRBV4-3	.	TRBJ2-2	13	CASSQSRDGELFF
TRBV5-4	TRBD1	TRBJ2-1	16	CASRSQGGQPYNEQFF
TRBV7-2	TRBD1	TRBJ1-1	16	CASSRPGTGGGLLAFF
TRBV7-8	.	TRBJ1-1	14	CASSRGGTNTEAFF
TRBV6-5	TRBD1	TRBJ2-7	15	CASRHSGTGAYEQYF
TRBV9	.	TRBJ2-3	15	CASSVGQSSTDTQYF
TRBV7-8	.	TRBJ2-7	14	CASSLAASSYEQYF
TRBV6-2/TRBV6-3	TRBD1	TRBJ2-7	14	CASSLNQGAVEQYF
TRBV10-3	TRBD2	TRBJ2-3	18	CAISESTLAGGPRDTQYF
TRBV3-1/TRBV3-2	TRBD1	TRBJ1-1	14	CASNRQGGVTEAFF
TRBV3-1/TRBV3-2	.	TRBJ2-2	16	CASSQGTPANTGELFF
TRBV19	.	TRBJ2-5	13	CASSIAGEETQYF
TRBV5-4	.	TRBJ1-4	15	CASSSTGRTNEKLFF
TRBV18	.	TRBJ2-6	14	CATYGVSGANVLTF
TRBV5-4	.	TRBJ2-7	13	CASSLVNSYEQYF
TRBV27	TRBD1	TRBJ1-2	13	CASSYTGVGGYTF
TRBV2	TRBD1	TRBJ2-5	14	CASSSDRGRGSQYF
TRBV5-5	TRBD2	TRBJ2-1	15	CASRLTSGGYNEQFF
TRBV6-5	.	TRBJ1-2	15	CASSYSRGGADGYTF
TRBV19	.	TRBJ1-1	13	CASSIDRGTEAFF
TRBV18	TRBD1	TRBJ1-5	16	CASSPNGQGDNQPQHF
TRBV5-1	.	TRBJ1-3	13	CASSLSGGDTIYF
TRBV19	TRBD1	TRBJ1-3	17	CASSHPGQPASGNTIYF
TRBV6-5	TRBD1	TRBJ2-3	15	CASSTGQVSTDTQYF
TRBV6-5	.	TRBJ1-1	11	CASSSTSGAFF
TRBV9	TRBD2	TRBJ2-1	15	CASSVLAGGTNEQFF
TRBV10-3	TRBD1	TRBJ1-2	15	CAISERDRVSYGYTF
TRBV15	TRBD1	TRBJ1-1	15	CATSRDPGQGFEAFF